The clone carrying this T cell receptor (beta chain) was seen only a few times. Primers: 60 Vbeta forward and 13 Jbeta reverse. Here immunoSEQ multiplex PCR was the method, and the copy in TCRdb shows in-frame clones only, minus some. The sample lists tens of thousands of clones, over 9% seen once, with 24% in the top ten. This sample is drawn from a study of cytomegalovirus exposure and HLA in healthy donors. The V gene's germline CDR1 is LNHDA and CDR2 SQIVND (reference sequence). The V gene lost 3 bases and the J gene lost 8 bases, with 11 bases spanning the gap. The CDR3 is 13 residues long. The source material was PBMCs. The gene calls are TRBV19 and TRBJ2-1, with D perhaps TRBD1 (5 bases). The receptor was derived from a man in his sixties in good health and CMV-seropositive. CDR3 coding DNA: TGTGCCAGTAGTATGGACATAAGGGATGAGCAGTTCTTC. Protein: CASSMDIRDEQFF.